This passage covers 7 T cell receptor beta chains from one sample sequenced in a study of cytomegalovirus exposure and HLA in healthy donors. Primers included in the PCR were 60 Vbeta and 13 Jbeta primers. Method: immunoSEQ multiplex PCR; TCRdb's copy keeps in-frame clones and lacks some. Here the sample spans under 250,000 clones, around 80% being singletons. The specimen was PBMCs. The source of these receptors is a boy aged 5-17 years in good health and CMV-seronegative.

The genes are TRBV5-1 and TRBJ2-7, with 10 bases that match TRBD2. V dropped 0 bases and J dropped 6; count of bases not matched to a gene: 6. Germline V CDR1 and CDR2: SGHRS, YFSETQ. The CDR3 runs 15 residues. CDR3 in DNA: TGCGCCAGCAGCTTGGCGGCTAGCGGGAGAACCGAGCAGTACTTC. Its protein is CASSLAASGRTEQYF.

The chain carries TRBV5-6 and TRBJ2-3, with 8 bases matching TRBD2. CDR1 SGHDT and CDR2 YYEEEE come from the germline V gene. This CDR3 region has 13 residues. The junction had 0 bases not matched to a gene; V was cut back by 5 bases and J by 1 base. CDR3 sequence reads: CASRTSGTDTQYF. CDR3 DNA: TGTGCCAGCAGGACTAGCGGCACAGATACGCAGTATTTT.

V gene TRBV19 combines with J gene TRBJ1-5, with TRBD1 identical over 7 bases. Germline-derived CDR1 and CDR2 are LNHDA and SQIVND (reference sequence). V shed 4 bases and J 2 bases; nucleotides not matched to a gene: 2. The CDR3 covers 14 residues. The CDR3 coding sequence is TGTGCCAGTAGTAGGACAGGCGGCAATCAGCCCCAGCATTTT. Translating gives CASSRTGGNQPQHF. Filled out from reference TRBV19 and TRBJ1-5, the complete variable domain reads DGGITQSPKYLFRKEGQNVTLSCEQNLNHDAMYWYRQDPGQGLRLIYYSQIVNDFQKGDIAEGYSVSREKKESFPLTVTSAQKNPTAFYLCASSRTGGNQPQHFGDGTRLSIL.

The CDR3 sequence: CASSGGPDTQYF. The CDR3 DNA is TGTGCCAGCAGCGGCGGGCCTGATACGCAGTATTTT. V and J are TRBV6-1 and TRBJ2-3, with D possibly being TRBD2 (5 bases). Germline V lookup: CDR1 MNHNS, CDR2 SASEGT. This CDR3 comprises 12 residues. V gave up 6 bases and J gave up 6 bases, with 10 bases separating them.

V and J are TRBV11-3 and TRBJ1-1; 7 bases fit TRBD1. Germline V CDR1 and CDR2: SGHNT, YENEEA. V was pared by 3 bases and J by 3 bases, with 7 bases of the junction left unmatched. This CDR3 is 15 amino acids long. CDR3 amino acids: CASSLTGSLDTEAFF. CDR3 in DNA: TGTGCCAGCAGCTTGACAGGGTCGCTTGACACTGAAGCTTTCTTT.

This chain joins TRBV5-5 and TRBJ1-5, with 8 bases that match TRBD1. The CDR3 runs 16 residues. The germline V gene encodes CDR1 SGHKS and CDR2 YYEKEE (reference sequence). Trimming cost V 0 bases and J 4 bases; bases outside gene matches: 6. CDR3 in amino acids: CASSLVGRGQNQPQHF. CDR3 coding DNA: TGTGCCAGCAGCTTGGTCGGCAGGGGGCAAAATCAGCCCCAGCATTTT. Complete variable domain (other parts from reference TRBV5-5 and TRBJ1-5): DAGVTQSPTHLIKTRGQQVTLRCSPISGHKSVSWYQQVLGQGPQFIFQYYEKEERGRGNFPDRFSARQFPNYSSELNVNALLLGDSALYLCASSLVGRGQNQPQHFGDGTRLSIL.

This chain uses TRBV5-4 with TRBJ2-6, with 9 bases that match TRBD1. CDR3 length equals 17 residues. The ends lost 5 bases at V and 4 bases at J; junction bases unmatched: 10. Germline V gives CDR1 SGHNT, CDR2 YYREEE (reference sequence). The CDR3 region has the DNA TGTGCCAGCAGGGGGTCGACAGGGGGGGCCGGGGCCAACGTCCTGACTTTC. This encodes CASRGSTGGAGANVLTF.